The sequence of this T cell receptor beta chain was determined in a study of blood T cell repertoires in COVID-19. Sequencing was performed with immunoSEQ multiplex PCR; in TCRdb, only in-frame clones are kept and a portion is missing. The sample comprises roughly 400,000 clones, around 90% of which are singletons, and approximately 0.55% rests with the top ten. This CDR3 spans 11 amino acids. Germline values: CDR1 MDHEN, CDR2 SYDVKM. V gave up 3 bases and J gave up 10 bases, with 7 bases separating them. The J gene is TRBJ2-1, the V gene TRBV28; no clear D gene. Sequencing input: PBMCs or T cells enriched from blood (not recorded which). The TCR comes from a young man who had recovered from COVID-19. The CDR3 reads CASSLVQEQFF. For the CDR3, the DNA is TGTGCCAGCAGTTTGGTACAAGAGCAGTTCTTC.